This is a list of T cell receptor beta chains from one sample in a study of a mutant IDH1 vaccine in newly diagnosed glioma. Using immunoSEQ multiplex PCR, the repertoire was profiled, and TCRdb retains in-frame clones only, with some absent. The repertoire holds more than 55,000 clones, with around 80% as singletons. Antigens of these TCRs are unknown. Sequenced material: PBMCs, taken from a glioma patient whose treatment included an IDH1 peptide vaccine. The receptors originated from a young man with glioma. The CDR3 runs from the conserved cysteine through the conserved F or W. The D gene is left open where the match is weak. Not all rows give a size; the values are once, few, many and, for expanded clones, a class.

D gene | J gene | clone size | V gene | CDR3 protein | CDR3 DNA
. | TRBJ2-7 | . | TRBV6-5 | CASSYARGPYEQYF | TGTGCCAGCAGTTACGCCAGGGGACCTTACGAGCAGTACTTC
. | TRBJ1-5 | . | TRBV19 | CASSISDNSNQPQHF | TGTGCCAGTAGTATCAGCGATAATAGCAATCAGCCCCAGCATTTT
. | TRBJ2-7 | . | TRBV9 | CASSVGDTPTYEQYF | TGTGCCAGCAGCGTAGGGGACACGCCAACCTACGAGCAGTACTTC
. | TRBJ2-1 | . | TRBV4-1 | CASSPIGGSSEQFF | TGCGCCAGCAGCCCCATAGGAGGGTCTTCTGAGCAGTTCTTC
TRBD1 | TRBJ1-2 | once | TRBV19 | CASSIYSTGSYGYTF | TGTGCCAGTAGTATCTACTCGACAGGGAGCTATGGCTACACCTTC
. | TRBJ2-2 | . | TRBV18 | CASSPVGGSTGELFF | TGTGCCAGCTCACCAGTAGGTGGAAGCACCGGGGAGCTGTTTTTT
. | TRBJ2-7 | . | TRBV6-1 | CASSDRDGSYEQYF | TGTGCCAGCAGTGATCGGGACGGCTCCTACGAGCAGTACTTC
TRBD1 | TRBJ1-4 | . | TRBV7-2 | CASSDRGTATNEKLFF | TGTGCCAGCAGCGACCGGGGGACAGCAACTAATGAAAAACTGTTTTTT
. | TRBJ1-5 | . | TRBV21-1 | CASSENYRGRYQPQHF | TGTGCCAGCAGCGAGAACTACAGAGGGAGATATCAGCCCCAGCATTTT
. | TRBJ1-5 | once | TRBV9 | CASSVEGGSNQPQHF | TGTGCCAGCAGCGTAGAGGGGGGCAGCAATCAGCCCCAGCATTTT
TRBD1 | TRBJ2-1 | . | TRBV25-1 | CASSYLGQGRSTYNEQFF | TGTGCCAGCAGTTACCTGGGACAGGGGAGATCTACTTACAATGAGCAGTTCTTC
. | TRBJ2-4 | once | TRBV7-9 | CASSTGLGNIQYF | TGTGCCAGCAGCACGGGACTTGGAAACATTCAGTACTTC